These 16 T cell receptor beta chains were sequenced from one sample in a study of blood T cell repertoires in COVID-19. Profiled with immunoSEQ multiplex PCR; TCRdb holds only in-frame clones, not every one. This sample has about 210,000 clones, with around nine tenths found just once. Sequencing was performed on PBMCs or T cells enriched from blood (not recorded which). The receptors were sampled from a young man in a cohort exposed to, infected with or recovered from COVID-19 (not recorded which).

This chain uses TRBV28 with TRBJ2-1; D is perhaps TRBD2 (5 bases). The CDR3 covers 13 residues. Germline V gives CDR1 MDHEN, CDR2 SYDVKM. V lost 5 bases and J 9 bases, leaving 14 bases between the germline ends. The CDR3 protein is CASSPRSRAEQFF. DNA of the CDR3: TGTGCCAGCAGTCCGAGATCGAGGGCTGAGCAGTTCTTC.

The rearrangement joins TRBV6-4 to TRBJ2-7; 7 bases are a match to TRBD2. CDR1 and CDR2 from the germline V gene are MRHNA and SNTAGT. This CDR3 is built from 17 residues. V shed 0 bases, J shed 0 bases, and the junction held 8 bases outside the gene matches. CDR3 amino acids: CASSDSPGEGSSYEQYF. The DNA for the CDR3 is TGTGCCAGCAGTGACTCTCCGGGGGAGGGTAGCTCCTACGAGCAGTACTTC.

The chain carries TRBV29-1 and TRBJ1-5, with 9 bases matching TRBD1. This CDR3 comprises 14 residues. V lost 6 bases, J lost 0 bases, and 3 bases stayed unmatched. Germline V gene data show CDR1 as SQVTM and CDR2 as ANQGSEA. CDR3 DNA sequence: TGCAGCGTGGGGGACAGGGCTAGCAATCAGCCCCAGCATTTT. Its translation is CSVGDRASNQPQHF.

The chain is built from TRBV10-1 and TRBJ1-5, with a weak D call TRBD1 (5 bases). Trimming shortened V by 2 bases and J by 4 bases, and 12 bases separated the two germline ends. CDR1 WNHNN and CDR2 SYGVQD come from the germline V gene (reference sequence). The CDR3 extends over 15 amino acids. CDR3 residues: CASSEPGRGNQPQHF. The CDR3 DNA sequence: TGCGCCAGCAGTGAGCCAGGACGGGGGAATCAGCCCCAGCATTTT.

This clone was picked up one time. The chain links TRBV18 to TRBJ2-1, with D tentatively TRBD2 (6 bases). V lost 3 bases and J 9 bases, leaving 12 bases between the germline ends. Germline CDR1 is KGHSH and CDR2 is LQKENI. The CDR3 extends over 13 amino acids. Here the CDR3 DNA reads TGTGCCAGCTCACCGAAAACTAGCAGTGAGCAGTTCTTC. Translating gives CASSPKTSSEQFF.

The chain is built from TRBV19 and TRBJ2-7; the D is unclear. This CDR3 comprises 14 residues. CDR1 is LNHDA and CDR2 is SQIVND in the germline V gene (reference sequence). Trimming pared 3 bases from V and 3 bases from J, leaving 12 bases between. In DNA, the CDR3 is TGTGCCAGTAGTATGGCCCCGGGTGGCTACGAGCAGTACTTC. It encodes CASSMAPGGYEQYF.

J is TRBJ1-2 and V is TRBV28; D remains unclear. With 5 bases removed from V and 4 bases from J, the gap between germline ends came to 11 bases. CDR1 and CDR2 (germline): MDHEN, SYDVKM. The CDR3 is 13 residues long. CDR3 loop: CASSLSRTYGYTF. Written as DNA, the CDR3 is TGTGCCAGCAGTCTCTCGCGAACCTATGGCTACACCTTC.

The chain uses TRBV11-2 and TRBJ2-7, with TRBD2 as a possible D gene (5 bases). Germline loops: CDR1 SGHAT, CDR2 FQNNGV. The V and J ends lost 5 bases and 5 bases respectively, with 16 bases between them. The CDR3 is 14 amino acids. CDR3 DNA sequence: TGTGCCAGCAGCCCCTCGGGGTTCTTCGACGAGCAGTACTTC. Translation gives CASSPSGFFDEQYF.

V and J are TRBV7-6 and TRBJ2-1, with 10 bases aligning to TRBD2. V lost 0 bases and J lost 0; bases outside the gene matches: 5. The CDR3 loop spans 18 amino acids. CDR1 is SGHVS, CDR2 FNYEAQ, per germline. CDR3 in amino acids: CASSLARSSGSSYNEQFF. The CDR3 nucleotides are TGTGCCAGCAGCTTAGCGCGGTCTAGCGGGAGCTCCTACAATGAGCAGTTCTTC.

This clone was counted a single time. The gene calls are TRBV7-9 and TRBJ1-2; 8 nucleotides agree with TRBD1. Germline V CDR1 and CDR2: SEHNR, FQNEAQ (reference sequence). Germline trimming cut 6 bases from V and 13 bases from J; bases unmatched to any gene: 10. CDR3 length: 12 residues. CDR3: CASRPTTGVSTF. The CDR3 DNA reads TGTGCCAGCAGACCGACGACAGGGGTTAGCACCTTC.

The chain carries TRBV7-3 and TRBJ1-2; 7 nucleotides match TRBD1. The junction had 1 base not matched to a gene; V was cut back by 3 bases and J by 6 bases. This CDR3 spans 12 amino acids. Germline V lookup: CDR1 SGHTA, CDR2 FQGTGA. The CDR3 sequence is CASSLTGNGYTF. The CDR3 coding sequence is TGTGCCAGCAGCTTGACAGGGAATGGCTACACCTTC.

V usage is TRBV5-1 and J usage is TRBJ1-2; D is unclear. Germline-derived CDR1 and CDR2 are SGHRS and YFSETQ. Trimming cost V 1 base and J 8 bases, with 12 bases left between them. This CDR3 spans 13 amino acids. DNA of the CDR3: TGCGCCAGCAGCTTGTCAGCTAACGGGGGCTACACCTTC. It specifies CASSLSANGGYTF.

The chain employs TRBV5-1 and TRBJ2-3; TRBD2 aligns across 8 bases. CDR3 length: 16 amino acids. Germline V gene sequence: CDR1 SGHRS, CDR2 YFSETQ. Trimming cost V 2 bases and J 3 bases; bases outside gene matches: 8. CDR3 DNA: TGCGCCAGCAGCTTATCGGGCGGGAGGTCGACAGATACGCAGTATTTT. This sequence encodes CASSLSGGRSTDTQYF.

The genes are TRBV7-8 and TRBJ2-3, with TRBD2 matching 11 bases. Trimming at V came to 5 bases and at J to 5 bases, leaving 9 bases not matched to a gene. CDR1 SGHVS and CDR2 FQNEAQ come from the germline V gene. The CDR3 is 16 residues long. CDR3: CASSTRLAGLEDTQYF. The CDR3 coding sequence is TGTGCCAGCAGCACCAGACTAGCGGGACTGGAAGATACGCAGTATTTT.

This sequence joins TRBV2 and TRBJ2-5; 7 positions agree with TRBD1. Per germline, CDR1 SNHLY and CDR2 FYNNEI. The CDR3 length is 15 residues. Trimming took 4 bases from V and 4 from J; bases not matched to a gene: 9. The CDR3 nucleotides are TGTGCCAGCAGTGGAAGTCAGGGGGTGGGAGAGACCCAGTACTTC. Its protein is CASSGSQGVGETQYF.

CDR3 sequence: CASSYSTPTAYNSPLHF. CDR3 sequence (DNA): TGTGCCAGCAGTTACTCGACTCCGACAGCCTATAATTCACCCCTCCACTTT. J is TRBJ1-6 and V is TRBV6-2 or TRBV6-3; perhaps TRBD1 as D (5 bases). V lost 0 bases and J lost 2, with 11 bases in between. Per germline, CDR1 MNHEY and CDR2 SVGEGT. The CDR3 sequence is 17 residues long.